The clone carrying this T cell receptor beta chain was counted many times. Its antigen is not identified. TCRdb fed the 5' RACE reads into MiXCR, producing one record per CDR3 protein. The sample includes 200,000 to 300,000 distinct CDR3 sequences, over 8.5% of them seen just once. This sample was included in a study of CD8 T cells in ankylosing spondylitis. Whole-study findings and limits: What appeared characteristic of ankylosing spondylitis blood was a TCR beta motif of fewer than ten highly homologous variants.

Sequenced material: blood, either unsorted or a sorted T cell fraction (not recorded which). This sequence was found in a male donor with ankylosing spondylitis or in good health (not recorded which).

The CDR3 is CSARTGTDRGYGYTF. The CDR3 DNA is TGCAGTGCTAGGACCGGGACAGACCGAGGCTATGGCTACACCTTC. The genes are TRBV20-1 and TRBJ1-2, with 7 positions matching TRBD1. CDR3 size: 15 residues. Germline assignment: CDR1 DFQATT and CDR2 SNEGSKA (reference sequence). V trimming: 3 bases; J trimming: 4 bases; junction bases outside the gene matches: 11.